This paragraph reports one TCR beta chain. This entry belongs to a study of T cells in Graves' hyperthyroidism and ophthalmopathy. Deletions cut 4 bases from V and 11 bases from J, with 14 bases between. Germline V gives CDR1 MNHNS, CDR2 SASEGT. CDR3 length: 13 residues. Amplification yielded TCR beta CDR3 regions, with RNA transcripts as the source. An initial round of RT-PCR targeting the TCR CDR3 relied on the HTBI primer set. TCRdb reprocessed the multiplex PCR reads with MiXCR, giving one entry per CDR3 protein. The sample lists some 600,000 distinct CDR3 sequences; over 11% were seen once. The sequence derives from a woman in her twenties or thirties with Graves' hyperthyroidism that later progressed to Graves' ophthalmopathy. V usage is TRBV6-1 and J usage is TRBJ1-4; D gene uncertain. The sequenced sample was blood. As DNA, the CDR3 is TGTGCCAGCAGTGGACAAAGGGAAGGGAAACTGTTTTTT. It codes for CASSGQREGKLFF.